The rows below give T cell receptor beta chains drawn from one sample of a study of T cells after posttransplantation cyclophosphamide. Method: immunoSEQ multiplex PCR; TCRdb's copy keeps in-frame clones and lacks some. The sample contains about 24,000 clones, roughly 82% of which appear only once. What was sequenced was PBMCs. These receptors were collected from an older woman with a blood cancer, CMV-positive, and with a related stem cell donor. Both conserved end residues are part of each CDR3. D genes are given only for firm matches. Where a row states a size, it is once, few, many or the class of an expanded clone; other rows omit it.

TRBV30,TRBJ2-3,-,TRBD2,TGTGCCTGGAGTTGGAGCGGGAGGGCCGGAGATACGCAGTATTTT,CAWSWSGRAGDTQYF
TRBV5-4,TRBJ1-3,few,-,TGTGCCAGCAGCTTGGCAGGAAACACCATATATTTT,CASSLAGNTIYF
TRBV12-5,TRBJ2-1,once,TRBD1,TGTGCTAGTGGACCTACAGGGGTGGGTCGAGGGAATGAGCAGTTCTTC,CASGPTGVGRGNEQFF
TRBV10-2,TRBJ2-6,-,TRBD1,TGCGCCAGCAGGATGGACAGGGGACCTTCTGGGGCCAACGTCCTGACTTTC,CASRMDRGPSGANVLTF
TRBV11-2,TRBJ1-1,-,-,TGTGCCAGCAGCTCCCTCAGCGGGGGGTACACTGAAGCTTTCTTT,CASSSLSGGYTEAFF
TRBV4-1,TRBJ1-1,-,TRBD1,TGCGCCAGCAGCCTTTACGACAGGGGTACTGAAGCTTTCTTT,CASSLYDRGTEAFF
TRBV18,TRBJ2-1,-,TRBD2,TGTGCCAGCTCACCACTCAGGGCTAGCGGGACCGTTAATGAGCAGTTCTTC,CASSPLRASGTVNEQFF
TRBV29-1,TRBJ2-7,-,TRBD1,TGCAGCGGCCACAGGGGGGCCGAGCAGTACTTC,CSGHRGAEQYF
TRBV7-2,TRBJ2-2,few,-,TGTGCCAGCAGCTTTAAAGCGGGCGGAACCGGGGAGCTGTTTTTT,CASSFKAGGTGELFF
TRBV4-3,TRBJ1-3,few,-,TGCGCCAGCAGCCAGGACTCGGGGGGATCTGGAAACACCATATATTTT,CASSQDSGGSGNTIYF
TRBV2,TRBJ1-5,-,-,TGTGCCAGCAGCGCTACAGGGTGGGATCAGCCCCAGCATTTT,CASSATGWDQPQHF
TRBV15,TRBJ2-2,-,TRBD2,TGTGCCACCAGCAGAGATGTTCTAGCGGGGAACACCGGGGAGCTGTTTTTT,CATSRDVLAGNTGELFF
TRBV6-1,TRBJ2-1,once,-,TGTGCCAGCAGTGAAGATGGTCGGGGGAGCTCCTACAATGAGCAGTTCTTC,CASSEDGRGSSYNEQFF
TRBV10-2,TRBJ2-7,-,-,TGCGCCAGCAGTGAGTCGGGGGGAGTTAGTTACGAGCAGTACTTC,CASSESGGVSYEQYF
TRBV5-8,TRBJ1-4,few,TRBD1,TGTGCCAGCAGCTTGAGTGGGACAGGGAGTGAAAAACTGTTTTTT,CASSLSGTGSEKLFF
TRBV20-1,TRBJ2-7,-,-,TGCAGTGCTCTCGGGTTCGGCGAGCAGTACTTC,CSALGFGEQYF
TRBV5-6,TRBJ1-4,-,TRBD1,TGTGCCAGCAGCTTGGGCAGGGGGCTACAGAATGAAAAACTGTTTTTT,CASSLGRGLQNEKLFF
TRBV7-2,TRBJ1-1,-,TRBD1,TGTGCCAGCAGACAGGGGCAGGGGCGAATAGCTTTCTTT,CASRQGQGRIAFF
TRBV29-1,TRBJ2-1,-,-,TGCAGCGTTGAAGATAGTACAGTCAATGAGCAGTTCTTC,CSVEDSTVNEQFF
TRBV15,TRBJ1-2,-,TRBD1,TGTGCCACCAGCAGAGGCCGACAGGGGGCGTATGGCTACACCTTC,CATSRGRQGAYGYTF
TRBV19,TRBJ2-6,-,-,TGTGCCAGTAGTATGGGCCGTCGCTCTGGGGCCAACGTCCTGACTTTC,CASSMGRRSGANVLTF
TRBV7-2,TRBJ2-7,-,TRBD1,TGTGCCAGCAGCTCCGCAGGGGGTGGAGCCTACGAGCAGTACTTC,CASSSAGGGAYEQYF
TRBV13,TRBJ1-1,-,-,TGTGCCAGCAGCTTAGTTCCGGGGAAGAACACTGAAGCTTTCTTT,CASSLVPGKNTEAFF
TRBV29-1,TRBJ2-1,-,TRBD2,TGCAGCGTTGACGCGGCCAAGGGAGGGACTGATCTAAGGTGGGGTGAGCAGTTCTTC,CSVDAAKGGTDLRWGEQFF
TRBV9,TRBJ1-5,-,-,TGTGCCAGCAGCCGGGACATAGATCAGCCCCAGCATTTT,CASSRDIDQPQHF
TRBV19,TRBJ2-3,-,-,TGTGCCAGTCGACTAGTGGGCACAGATACGCAGTATTTT,CASRLVGTDTQYF
TRBV9,TRBJ2-2,once,-,TGTGCCAGCAGCGTAGTAGCATCGAACACCGGGGAGCTGTTTTTT,CASSVVASNTGELFF
TRBV18,TRBJ1-5,-,-,TGTGCCAGCTCACCATCAGGGGACCATCAGCCCCAGCATTTT,CASSPSGDHQPQHF
TRBV29-1,TRBJ1-1,-,-,TGCAGCGCACAGAACACTGAAGCTTTCTTT,CSAQNTEAFF